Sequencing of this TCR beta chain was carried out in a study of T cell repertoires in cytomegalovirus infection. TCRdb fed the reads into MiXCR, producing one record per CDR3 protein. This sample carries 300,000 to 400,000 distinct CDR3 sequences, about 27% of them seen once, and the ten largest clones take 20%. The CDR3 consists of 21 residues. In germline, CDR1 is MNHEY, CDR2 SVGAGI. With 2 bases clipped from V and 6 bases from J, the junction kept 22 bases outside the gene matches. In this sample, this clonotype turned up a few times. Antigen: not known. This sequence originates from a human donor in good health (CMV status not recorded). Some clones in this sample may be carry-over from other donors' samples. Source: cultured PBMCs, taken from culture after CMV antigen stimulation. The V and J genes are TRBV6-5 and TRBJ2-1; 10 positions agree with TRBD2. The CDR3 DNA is TGTGCCAGCAGTTACCTCTTGAGTAAGCGGGGGGGCCCAGTGATAGTCAATGAGCAGTTCTTC. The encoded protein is CASSYLLSKRGGPVIVNEQFF.